The rows below give T cell receptor beta chains drawn from one sample of a study of radiotherapy plus CTLA-4 blockade in lung cancer. The table came from immunoSEQ multiplex PCR; TCRdb's copy has only in-frame clones and leaves some out. Of roughly 110,000 clones detected, under 90% appear once; the ten largest clones hold 2.4%. The sequenced sample was peripheral blood, obtained from a patient treated with radiotherapy plus ipilimumab. The receptors originated from a human donor with non-small cell lung cancer that progressed on radiotherapy plus ipilimumab. Some clones in this sample may be carry-over from other donors' samples. Both conserved end residues are part of each CDR3. D genes are given only for firm matches. For some rows the clone size is stated as once, few or many, or as a class when expanded; others skip it.

few TRBJ2-5 TRBD2 TRBV5-1 CASSLLGLAGGLETQYF TGCGCCAGCAGCCTGCTGGGACTAGCGGGGGGGCTTGAGACCCAGTACTTC
- TRBJ1-1 - TRBV27 CASSCNWGACLNTEAFF TGTGCCAGCAGCTGTAATTGGGGGGCATGCTTGAACACTGAAGCTTTCTTT
- TRBJ1-2 - TRBV9 CASSSGETVGYTF TGTGCCAGCAGCTCAGGGGAGACAGTAGGCTACACCTTC
few TRBJ2-6 - TRBV7-2 CASSRGAGANVLTF TGTGCCAGCAGCCGGGGAGCTGGGGCCAACGTCCTGACTTTC
few TRBJ1-3 - TRBV4-2 CASSQDWGFGNTIYF TGTGCCAGCAGCCAAGATTGGGGATTTGGAAACACCATATATTTT
- TRBJ1-4 TRBD1 TRBV4-2 CASSQAQSGGQIDDVKLFF TGTGCCAGCAGCCAAGCTCAGTCAGGGGGCCAAATAGATGACGTAAAACTGTTTTTT
- TRBJ2-3 - TRBV28 CASSPPGDTQYF TGTGCCAGCAGTCCGCCAGGAGATACGCAGTATTTT
- TRBJ2-3 TRBD2 TRBV18 CASSPPRLADTDTQYF TGTGCCAGCTCACCTCCTAGACTAGCGGACACAGATACGCAGTATTTT
- TRBJ2-5 - TRBV19 CATRPMLQETQYF TGTGCCACAAGACCCATGCTACAAGAGACCCAGTACTTC
- TRBJ1-2 - TRBV19 CASSIGGPGPAYGYTF TGTGCCAGTAGTATTGGGGGGCCGGGTCCCGCCTATGGCTACACCTTC
- TRBJ2-3 - TRBV25-1 CASSDRGLSSDTQYF TGTGCCAGCAGTGATCGGGGACTCTCGTCAGATACGCAGTATTTT
- TRBJ2-1 TRBD2 TRBV18 CASSPLAGGIYNEQFF TGTGCCAGCTCACCCCTAGCGGGGGGGATATACAATGAGCAGTTCTTC
- TRBJ2-7 TRBD2 TRBV11-2 CASSSHGTTLDEQYF TGTGCCAGCAGCTCACACGGGACTACCCTTGACGAGCAGTACTTC
- TRBJ2-7 - TRBV5-1 CASSLVAGTFYEQYF TGCGCCAGCAGCTTGGTGGCAGGGACTTTCTACGAGCAGTACTTC
- TRBJ2-1 TRBD1 TRBV11-3 CASSLGQGDNNEQFF TGTGCCAGCAGCTTAGGACAGGGGGACAACAATGAGCAGTTCTTC
- TRBJ2-5 - TRBV30 CAWIPPGGGRETQYF TGTGCCTGGATCCCCCCCGGCGGGGGCAGAGAGACCCAGTACTTC
- TRBJ2-3 - TRBV4-1 CASSQDPGVTDTQYF TGCGCCAGCAGCCAAGATCCAGGGGTCACAGATACGCAGTATTTT
- TRBJ1-4 - TRBV5-1 CASSLAARGNGGLFF TGCGCCAGCAGCTTGGCCGCAAGGGGGAACGGTGGACTGTTTTTT
- TRBJ2-5 TRBD1 TRBV6-1 CASSAGQGARETQYF TGTGCCAGCAGCGCGGGACAGGGGGCCAGGGAGACCCAGTACTTC
- TRBJ1-5 TRBD1 TRBV27 CASSLSWTGDQPQHF TGTGCCAGCAGTTTATCATGGACAGGGGATCAGCCCCAGCATTTT